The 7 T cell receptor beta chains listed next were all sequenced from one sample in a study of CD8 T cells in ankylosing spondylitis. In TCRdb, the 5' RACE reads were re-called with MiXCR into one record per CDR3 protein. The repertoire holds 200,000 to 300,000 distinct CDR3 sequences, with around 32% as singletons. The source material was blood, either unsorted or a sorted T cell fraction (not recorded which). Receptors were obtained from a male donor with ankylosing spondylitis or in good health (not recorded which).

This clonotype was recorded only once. The CDR3 region is CASSLTGLAGNSYNEQFF. The CDR3 bases are TGTGCCAGCAGCTTAACCGGACTAGCGGGGAATTCCTACAATGAGCAGTTCTTC. V usage is TRBV11-2 and J usage is TRBJ2-1, with 12 bases fitting TRBD2. J lost 1 base, V lost 2 bases, and 6 bases had no gene match. Germline V gene lookup returns CDR1 SGHAT and CDR2 FQNNGV. This CDR3 contains 18 residues. Using reference TRBV11-2 and TRBJ2-1 for the parts outside the CDR3, the full variable domain is EAGVAQSPRYKIIEKRQSVAFWCNPISGHATLYWYQQILGQGPKLLIQFQNNGVVDDSQLPKDRFSAERLKGVDSTLKIQPAKLEDSAVYLCASSLTGLAGNSYNEQFFGPGTRLTVL.

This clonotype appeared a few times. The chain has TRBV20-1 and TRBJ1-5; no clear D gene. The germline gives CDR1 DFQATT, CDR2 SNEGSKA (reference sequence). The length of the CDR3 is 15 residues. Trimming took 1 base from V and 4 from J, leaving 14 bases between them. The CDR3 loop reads CSARVPGVKNQPQHF. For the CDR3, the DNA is TGCAGTGCTAGAGTCCCTGGGGTAAAGAATCAGCCCCAGCATTTT.

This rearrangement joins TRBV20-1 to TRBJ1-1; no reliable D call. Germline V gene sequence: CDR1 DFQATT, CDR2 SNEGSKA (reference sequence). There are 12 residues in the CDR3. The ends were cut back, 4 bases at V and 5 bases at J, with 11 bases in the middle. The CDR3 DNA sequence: TGCAGTGCTACGAGGGATGGGACTGAAGCTTTCTTT. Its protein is CSATRDGTEAFF.

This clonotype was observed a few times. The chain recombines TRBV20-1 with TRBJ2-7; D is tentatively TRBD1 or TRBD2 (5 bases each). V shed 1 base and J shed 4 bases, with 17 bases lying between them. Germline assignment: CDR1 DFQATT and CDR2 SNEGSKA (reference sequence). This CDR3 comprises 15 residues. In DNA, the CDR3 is TGCAGTGCTAGAGTTCCGGGGAATGGGGGATACGAGCAGTACTTC. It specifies CSARVPGNGGYEQYF.

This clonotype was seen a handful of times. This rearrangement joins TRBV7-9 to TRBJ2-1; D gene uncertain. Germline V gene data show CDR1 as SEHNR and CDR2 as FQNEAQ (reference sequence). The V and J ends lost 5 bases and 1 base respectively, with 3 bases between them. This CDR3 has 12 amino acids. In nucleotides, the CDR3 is TGTGCCAGCAGCGTGTCCTACAATGAGCAGTTCTTC. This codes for CASSVSYNEQFF.

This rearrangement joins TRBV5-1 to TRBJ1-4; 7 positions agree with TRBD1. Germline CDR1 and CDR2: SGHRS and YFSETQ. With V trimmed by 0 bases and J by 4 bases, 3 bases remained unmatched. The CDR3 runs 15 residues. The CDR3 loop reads CASSLGQGRNEKLFF. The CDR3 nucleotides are TGCGCCAGCAGCTTGGGACAGGGTCGTAATGAAAAACTGTTTTTT.

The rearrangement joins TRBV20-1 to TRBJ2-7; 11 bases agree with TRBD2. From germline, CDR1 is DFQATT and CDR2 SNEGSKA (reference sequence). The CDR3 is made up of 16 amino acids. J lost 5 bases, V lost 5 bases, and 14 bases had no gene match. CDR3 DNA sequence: TGCAGTGCTCCACTCCCTCTAGCGGGGGGCCCCAACGAGCAGTACTTC. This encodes CSAPLPLAGGPNEQYF.